This T cell receptor beta chain is drawn from a study of blood T cell repertoires in COVID-19. For the study at large: In each case, the material was cDNA or gDNA derived from T cells, B-cell-depleted T cells, or PBMCs.

TCRdb keeps only in-frame clones here, not all; method: immunoSEQ multiplex PCR. The sample has under 250,000 clones; about 84% are singletons. The J segment lost 7 bases and the V segment lost 2 bases, leaving 17 bases of the junction unmatched. Germline V lookup: CDR1 MNHNS, CDR2 SASEGT. CDR3 size: 18 residues. This clone has a single count. The sample consisted of peripheral blood. The receptor's source is an older man with acute or convalescent COVID-19. V and J are TRBV6-1 and TRBJ1-2; 9 bases are a match to TRBD1. CDR3 DNA sequence: TGTGCCAGCAGTGAACAATCTTCGACAGGGGGAGTTCTTCGTGGCTACACCTTC. Residues: CASSEQSSTGGVLRGYTF.